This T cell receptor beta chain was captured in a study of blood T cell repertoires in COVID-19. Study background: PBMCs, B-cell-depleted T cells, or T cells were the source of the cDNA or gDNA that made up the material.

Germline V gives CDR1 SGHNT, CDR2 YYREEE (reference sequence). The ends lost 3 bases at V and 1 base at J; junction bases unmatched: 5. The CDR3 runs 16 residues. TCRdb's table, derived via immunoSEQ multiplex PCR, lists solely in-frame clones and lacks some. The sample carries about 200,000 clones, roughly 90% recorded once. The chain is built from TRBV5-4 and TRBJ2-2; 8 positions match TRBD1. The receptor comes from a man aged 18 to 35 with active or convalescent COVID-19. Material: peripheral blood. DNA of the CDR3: TGTGCCAGCAGCTCTGACAGGGGTCAGAACACCGGGGAGCTGTTTTTT. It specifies CASSSDRGQNTGELFF.